A single sample gave rise to the 9 T cell receptor beta chains below, sequenced in a study of T cell clonality in common variable immunodeficiency. Using immunoSEQ multiplex PCR, the repertoire was profiled, and TCRdb retains in-frame clones only, with some absent. The sample counts around 39,000 clones, none seen once; the ten largest own around 3.1%. Sample: peripheral blood mononuclear cells. Receptors were obtained from a person aged 18 to 70 in good health.

This clone has ten or more counts. Sequencing ends 3 residues short of the CDR3 end; the germline J gene provides the rest. This rearrangement joins TRBV18 to TRBJ2-3, with 11 bases fitting TRBD2. There are 16 residues in the CDR3. Trimming took 6 bases from V and 0 from J; bases not matched to a gene: 5. Germline V gene data show CDR1 as KGHSH and CDR2 as LQKENI. The CDR3 DNA, read in part, is TGTGCCAGCTCCCGGACTAGCGGGTCTAGCACAGATACG. Its translation: CASSRTSGSSTDT. The whole CDR3 protein reads CASSRTSGSSTDTQYF.

This clone showed up many times. The read stops 3 residues short of the end of the CDR3; the missing end is completed from the germline J gene. The rearrangement joins TRBV14 to TRBJ2-1, with 8 bases that match TRBD2. With V trimmed by 2 bases and J by 4 bases, 7 bases remained unmatched. The CDR3 runs 16 residues. In germline, CDR1 is SGHDN, CDR2 FVKESK. CDR3 region: CASSQSGLARYNEQFF. The covered CDR3 bases are TGTGCCAGCAGCCAATCCGGACTAGCAAGATACAATGAG.

This clone was detected many times. The read comes to an end 3 residues before the CDR3 does, leaving the germline J gene to fill in the end. The chain uses TRBV7-8 and TRBJ2-1; D remains ambiguous. This CDR3 is built from 18 residues. The germline V gene encodes CDR1 SGHVS and CDR2 FQNEAQ. V was shortened by 4 bases and J by 4 bases, with 23 bases between the two germline ends. Incomplete CDR3 DNA: TGTGCCAGCAGCTCTACCTCTATGAGGCAAGGGCTTTACAATGAG. Amino acid sequence: CASSSTSMRQGLYNE. The full CDR3 is CASSSTSMRQGLYNEQFF.

This clone was picked up a small number of times. The CDR3 end is not reached by the read, which stops 3 residues before it; the germline J gene fills it in. The V gene is TRBV5-4, the J gene TRBJ2-7; TRBD2 matches at 7 bases. J lost 0 bases, V lost 4 bases, and 10 bases had no gene match. This CDR3 is 16 amino acids long. Germline V gives CDR1 SGHNT, CDR2 YYREEE (reference sequence). This CDR3 reads CASSRSGGSPSYEQYF. The part of the CDR3 DNA that was read is TGTGCCAGCAGCAGGTCCGGCGGGAGTCCCTCCTACGAG.

There are many counts of this clone. The read finishes 3 residues shy of the CDR3 end, and the germline J gene is used to complete it. The genes are TRBV5-6 and TRBJ1-1, with 8 bases that match TRBD1. Germline V gene sequence: CDR1 SGHDT, CDR2 YYEEEE. The CDR3 covers 15 residues. V shed 3 bases and J 4 bases; nucleotides not matched to a gene: 8. The DNA read from the CDR3 is TGTGCCAGCAGCTGGGGGCCTACAGGGGGCACTGAA. Its protein is CASSWGPTGGTE. The CDR3 in full is CASSWGPTGGTEAFF.

The sample holds many counts of this clone. The sequence runs out 3 residues before the end of the CDR3; the remainder is reconstructed from the germline J gene. The chain has TRBV7-2 and TRBJ1-1; unclear D gene. The CDR3 loop spans 13 amino acids. Trimming took off 5 bases at V and 1 base at J, with 8 bases between the two ends. Germline CDR1 is SGHTA and CDR2 is FQGNSA. The sequenced part of the CDR3 DNA is TGTGCCAGCAGCCCCCGACAGAACACTGAA. Encoded protein: CASSPRQNTE. The whole CDR3 sequence is CASSPRQNTEAFF.

This clone was found many times. The CDR3 end is not reached by the read, which stops 3 residues before it; the germline J gene fills it in. This chain links TRBV18 with TRBJ2-7, with 7 bases matching TRBD1. Trimming removed 3 bases from V and 4 bases from J; junction bases left unmatched: 3. Germline V gene sequence: CDR1 KGHSH, CDR2 LQKENI. This CDR3 region has 13 residues. This chain's CDR3 is CASSPPTGYEQYF. The CDR3 bases that were read are TGTGCCAGCTCACCCCCGACAGGGTACGAG.

The table lists this clone with many counts. The read comes to an end 3 residues before the CDR3 does, leaving the germline J gene to fill in the end. This rearrangement joins TRBV20-1 to TRBJ2-4; D is perhaps TRBD1 (6 bases). V was clipped by 4 bases and J by 3 bases, with 10 bases between them. Germline V gives CDR1 DFQATT, CDR2 SNEGSKA (reference sequence). CDR3 size: 13 residues. The DNA read from the CDR3 is TGCAGTGCTACGAGAGGGGGCAAAAACATT. This codes for CSATRGGKNI. The complete CDR3 sequence is CSATRGGKNIQYF.

This clone has a count of ten or more. The read is 3 residues too short to cover the CDR3 end, so that end is filled in from the germline J gene. The chain is built from TRBV15 and TRBJ2-1; 8 bases match TRBD1. CDR1 and CDR2 from the germline V gene are LNHNV and YYDKDF (reference sequence). The CDR3 consists of 15 residues. V lost 0 bases to trimming and J lost 5 bases; unmatched junction nucleotides: 3. The covered CDR3 bases are TGTGCCACCAGCAGAGATACAGGGGGGCACAATGAG. It codes for CATSRDTGGHNE. The CDR3 in full is CATSRDTGGHNEQFF.